This paragraph reports one T cell receptor beta chain. Its antigen is currently not known. The input lacks base qualities; no much larger clone sits a single base away. The time point label for this specimen denotes: baseline before first vaccination. Vaccinee samples were obtained from the UK trials COV001 and COV002, which included a single-blind randomized controlled phase 2/3 trial of AZD1222 (ChAdOx1 nCoV-19) in healthy adults. Trial participant PBMC samples were collected at day 0 and day 28 after the second dose for TCRbeta chain sequencing. The source of the sample is a study of T cell responses to AZD1222 COVID-19 vaccine (dated by TCRdb to the early 2020s). For context, the study as a whole: AZD1222 recipients whose second dose came at about 4 weeks and those whose second dose came at about 12 weeks were combined into one group, since spike-specific TCR depth and breadth did not differ between the two schedules. A total of about 230 trial participants underwent TCR sequencing, of whom some 210 received two doses of AZD1222 and about 25 received two doses of the MenACWY control vaccine. Enrollment into the trials was organized by age into subgroups of 18-55, 56-69 and 70-plus years, and those subgroups contained approximately 160, 26 and 62 TCR-sequenced participants, respectively.

The full study reports these points: Only a handful of AZD1222 recipients were SARS-CoV-2 seropositive at baseline, limiting conclusions about previously exposed vaccinees. Most participants were white British and females outnumbered males, and the authors suggested that clonal diversity may have been underestimated. Spike-specific TCR breadth and depth rose significantly after two AZD1222 doses compared with day 0 and with MenACWY recipients. Reportedly, almost half of the unique spike-specific TCRs recognized epitopes lying outside the regions that are mutated in the B.1.351 and B.1.1.7 variants. Because no day 14 peak-response samples were available, the repertoires could be characterized only after the peak T cell response. The vaccine-associated CD4 TCRs covered the entire spike protein, and the dominant responses fell in regions 160-218 and 743-854. In the small 56-69-year group, the increase in depth fell short of significance, most likely because of low power.

Including cysteine and phenylalanine, the CDR3 has 13 amino acids. The kept DNA is CDR3 alone, 39 bases in frame from the first base. V and J are truncated by 2 bases and 6 bases respectively, leaving an intervening sequence of 5 bases. For CDR1 and CDR2, the germline V gene lists MDHEN and SYDVKM. The CDR3 regions of human TCRbeta chains were analyzed by immunosequencing. Under the source paper's analysis protocol: Repertoire TCRs were checked for matches against a reference library of SARS-CoV-2-specific TCRs that had been generated using the MIRA antigen-specificity platform. Breadth was defined as the fraction of unique TCRs that were SARS-CoV-2-associated, and depth was defined as the fraction of total T cells that were SARS-CoV-2-associated. Each spike-specific TCR was assigned to its reactive spike region and to a CD4 or CD8 class using the MIRA data. Log10-transformed breadth and depth values were compared by one-way ANOVA with Sidak's multiple comparisons tests. Sourced from immuneACCESS, this table was stored by TCRdb with only in-frame sequences that have V and J called. A share of the clones is absent; for the studies checked, an unresolved V gene accounts for under half, and the remainder has no known explanation. Clonal size and the V and J genes are those of that table, whereas D and trimming came from the DNA. Across this sample there are more than 100,000 clones, with about 85% seen only once. The ten largest clones add up to 2% to 2.5% of the sample.

The sequence is built from TRBV28 and TRBJ1-6; the D gene remains uncertain. The sample here was peripheral blood, taken on day 0 of AZD1222 vaccination. This clonotype was sampled from an adult in good health. Read as DNA, the sequence is TGTGCCAGCAGTTTAGCGGGTAATTCACCCCTCCACTTT. Its coded protein is CASSLAGNSPLHF.